Each of the 24 T cell receptor beta chains below was sequenced from the same sample in a study of long-term antiretroviral therapy in people with HIV (dated by TCRdb to between 2021 and 2024). The immunoSEQ hsTCRB v3.0 assay was used at survey level resolution for TRB variable region sequencing. TCRdb re-hosts the immuneACCESS table, in-frame sequences only. Its copies lack some clones; in the studies checked, an unresolved V gene accounts for under half of them, and the cause for the rest is not known. This sample is represented by fewer than 30,000 clones; over 75% of them were singletons. The ten biggest clones cover 5.5% to 6% of the sample. Sequences were derived from unsorted PBMCs, sampled 1.1 years before starting antiretroviral therapy. The receptors derive from a woman between 25 and 40 years old with HIV.

V is TRBV10-1 and J is TRBJ2-2; D unresolved. This CDR3 spans 14 amino acids. Germline CDR1 is WNHNN and CDR2 is SYGVQD (reference sequence). Trimming cost V 6 bases and J 1 base, with 9 bases left between them. CDR3 residues: CASRALGNTGELFF. The CDR3, as DNA: TGCGCCAGCAGGGCTTTGGGGAACACCGGGGAGCTGTTTTTT.

The chain links TRBV5-4 to TRBJ2-7; 8 bases fit TRBD2. Trimming removed 3 bases from V and 6 bases from J; junction bases left unmatched: 11. The CDR3 sequence is 15 residues long. Germline loops: CDR1 SGHNT, CDR2 YYREEE (reference sequence). CDR3 nucleotide sequence: TGTGCCAGCAGCTCCGGGGGGGGTTACGAACGCGAGCAGTACTTC. Protein product: CASSSGGGYEREQYF.

The chain is built from TRBV9 and TRBJ2-5, with TRBD2 identical over 7 bases. The CDR3 runs 17 residues. Germline-derived CDR1 and CDR2 are SGDLS and YYNGEE. Trimming at V came to 0 bases and at J to 5 bases, leaving 13 bases not matched to a gene. CDR3 DNA: TGTGCCAGCAGCGTAGCGGGAGGAGCCCCGGTACGTGAGACCCAGTACTTC. Encoded protein: CASSVAGGAPVRETQYF.

The chain carries TRBV19 and TRBJ1-4; D is undetermined. V was cut by 6 bases and J by 8 bases, with 13 bases left in between. This CDR3 region has 13 residues. The germline V gene encodes CDR1 LNHDA and CDR2 SQIVND (reference sequence). The CDR3 protein is CASSWAFGEKLFF. CDR3 bases: TGTGCCAGTAGCTGGGCTTTTGGGGAAAAACTGTTTTTT. Supplemented by reference TRBV19 and TRBJ1-4, the full variable domain reads DGGITQSPKYLFRKEGQNVTLSCEQNLNHDAMYWYRQDPGQGLRLIYYSQIVNDFQKGDIAEGYSVSREKKESFPLTVTSAQKNPTAFYLCASSWAFGEKLFFGSGTQLSVL.

The chain is built from TRBV6-5 and TRBJ2-7, with 8 bases matching TRBD1. Trimming cost V 2 bases and J 5 bases; bases outside gene matches: 5. CDR3 length: 14 residues. Germline V gene lookup returns CDR1 MNHEY and CDR2 SVGAGI. The CDR3 is CASSYGVTGDEQYF. The CDR3 coding sequence is TGTGCCAGCAGTTACGGAGTGACAGGGGACGAGCAGTACTTC.

The chain employs TRBV13 and TRBJ2-2, with 12 positions matching TRBD1. The V gene's germline CDR1 is PRHDT and CDR2 FYEKMQ (reference sequence). The CDR3 contains 17 residues. The V and J ends lost 5 bases and 4 bases, in that order; junction bases with no gene match: 8. The CDR3 DNA reads TGTGCCAGCAGCCCGAGCCGGGACAGGGGGCGCACCGGGGAGCTGTTTTTT. Translation: CASSPSRDRGRTGELFF.

J is TRBJ2-1 and V is TRBV19; a weak D match, TRBD1 (6 bases). The V gene's germline CDR1 is LNHDA and CDR2 SQIVND (reference sequence). This CDR3 is 17 amino acids long. Between the trimmed V and J ends, which lost 3 bases and 7 bases, there was a span of 22 bases. CDR3 region: CASSISQGIGYGNEQFF. CDR3 DNA: TGTGCCAGTAGTATCAGTCAGGGGATAGGATATGGGAATGAGCAGTTCTTC. The whole variable domain, filled in from reference TRBV19 and TRBJ2-1, reads DGGITQSPKYLFRKEGQNVTLSCEQNLNHDAMYWYRQDPGQGLRLIYYSQIVNDFQKGDIAEGYSVSREKKESFPLTVTSAQKNPTAFYLCASSISQGIGYGNEQFFGPGTRLTVL.

This chain links TRBV30 with TRBJ1-5; 9 bases map to TRBD1. CDR1 is GTSNPN, CDR2 SVGIG, per germline (reference sequence). The trim removed 2 bases at V and 5 bases at J, leaving 7 bases unmatched. The CDR3 is made up of 15 amino acids. The CDR3 loop reads CAWSPGTGQDQPQHF. The CDR3 DNA sequence: TGTGCCTGGAGTCCCGGGACAGGGCAGGATCAGCCCCAGCATTTT.

The chain employs TRBV5-6 and TRBJ1-2, with a weak D call TRBD1 (5 bases). Germline CDR1 is SGHDT and CDR2 is YYEEEE. Trimming pared 6 bases from V and 8 bases from J, leaving 14 bases between. The CDR3 length is 12 residues. CDR3: CASTLGTGGYTF. DNA for the CDR3: TGTGCCAGCACCCTCGGGACCGGGGGCTACACCTTC.

CDR3 loop: CASSRAKLLPGETQYF. In DNA form, the CDR3 reads TGTGCCAGCAGCCGGGCGAAGTTGCTGCCAGGAGAGACCCAGTACTTC. The chain couples TRBV5-4 to TRBJ2-5; unclear D gene. CDR1 and CDR2 from the germline V gene are SGHNT and YYREEE (reference sequence). The CDR3 length is 16 residues. Trimming cost V 4 bases and J 4 bases, with 20 bases left between them.

This clone turned up a few times. The J gene is TRBJ1-1, the V gene TRBV7-9; TRBD1 agrees at 9 bases. The length of the CDR3 is 14 residues. Germline V gives CDR1 SEHNR, CDR2 FQNEAQ (reference sequence). V lost 1 base, J lost 3 bases, and 0 bases stayed unmatched. The CDR3 reads CASSLGDRDTEAFF. The CDR3, as DNA: TGTGCCAGCAGCTTAGGGGACAGGGACACTGAAGCTTTCTTT.

The chain uses TRBV15 and TRBJ2-1, with TRBD1 matching 7 bases. Germline V gene sequence: CDR1 LNHNV, CDR2 YYDKDF (reference sequence). This CDR3 has 14 residues. Trimming at V came to 7 bases and at J to 4 bases, leaving 7 bases not matched to a gene. The CDR3 DNA sequence: TGTGCCACCACTGGGGACAGTCTTTACAATGAGCAGTTCTTC. Translated, it gives CATTGDSLYNEQFF. Full variable domain (rest looked up from reference TRBV15 and TRBJ2-1): DAMVIQNPRYQVTQFGKPVTLSCSQTLNHNVMYWYQQKSSQAPKLLFHYYDKDFNNEADTPDNFQSRRPNTSFCFLDIRSPGLGDTAMYLCATTGDSLYNEQFFGPGTRLTVL.

This chain joins TRBV4-1 and TRBJ1-2; 10 bases are a match to TRBD1. Germline trimming cut 8 bases from V and 13 bases from J; bases unmatched to any gene: 16. The germline V gene encodes CDR1 MGHRA and CDR2 YSYEKL. The CDR3 contains 14 residues. The CDR3 here is CASAHFRDRGYVTF. CDR3 in DNA: TGCGCCAGCGCACACTTCCGGGACAGGGGATATGTCACCTTC.

This clone was found once. V usage is TRBV5-8 and J usage is TRBJ2-7; D is unclear. CDR1 SGHTS and CDR2 YDEGEE come from the germline V gene. This CDR3 is built from 14 residues. With 0 bases removed from V and 0 bases from J, the gap between germline ends came to 7 bases. As DNA, the CDR3 is TGTGCCAGCAGCTTGGTCGGCCACTCCTACGAGCAGTACTTC. Amino acids: CASSLVGHSYEQYF. Supplemented by reference TRBV5-8 and TRBJ2-7, the full variable domain reads EAGVTQSPTHLIKTRGQQATLRCSPISGHTSVYWYQQALGLGLQFLLWYDEGEERNRGNFPPRFSGRQFPNYSSELNVNALELEDSALYLCASSLVGHSYEQYFGPGTRLTVT.

The chain employs TRBV18 and TRBJ1-5; D is undetermined. Germline CDR1 and CDR2: KGHSH and LQKENI. The CDR3 has 13 amino acids. V shed 5 bases and J shed 11 bases, with 16 bases lying between them. CDR3 coding DNA: TGTGCCAGCTCAACCTCGGACGGAAGTACCCAGCATTTT. Its protein product is CASSTSDGSTQHF.

The chain couples TRBV5-5 to TRBJ1-1; no firm D call. V gave up 2 bases and J gave up 1 base, with 6 bases separating them. The CDR3 consists of 13 residues. Germline CDR1 and CDR2: SGHKS and YYEKEE (reference sequence). In DNA form, the CDR3 reads TGTGCCAGCAGCTTCGTCGGGAACACTGAAGCTTTCTTT. Protein product: CASSFVGNTEAFF.

The J gene is TRBJ2-5, the V gene TRBV27; 13 bases fit TRBD2. The germline gives CDR1 MNHEY, CDR2 SMNVEV (reference sequence). V was pared by 6 bases and J by 5 bases, with 6 bases of the junction left unmatched. The CDR3 sequence is 15 residues long. The CDR3 spells CASRKTTSGGETQYF. DNA of the CDR3: TGTGCCAGCAGGAAAACGACTAGCGGGGGGGAGACCCAGTACTTC.

This clone was seen just once. V gene TRBV10-2 combines with J gene TRBJ1-1; D possibly corresponds to TRBD1 (5 bases). With 6 bases removed from V and 1 base from J, the gap between germline ends came to 12 bases. The CDR3 spans 14 residues. Germline V gene data show CDR1 as WSHSY and CDR2 as SAAADI. In DNA, the CDR3 is TGCGCCAGCAGACGTTGGGGACCGAACACTGAAGCTTTCTTT. Protein sequence: CASRRWGPNTEAFF.

V usage is TRBV7-3 and J usage is TRBJ2-2, with D tentatively TRBD1 (6 bases). The length of the CDR3 is 16 residues. V was cut by 0 bases and J by 6 bases, with 14 bases left in between. Germline CDR1 and CDR2: SGHTA and FQGTGA. The DNA of the CDR3 is TGTGCCAGCAGCTTAACGACAGGTTTAAGGCCCGGGGAGCTGTTTTTT. Its translation is CASSLTTGLRPGELFF.

The V and J genes are TRBV7-9 and TRBJ2-1; D is uncertain. This CDR3 has 15 residues. Per germline, CDR1 SEHNR and CDR2 FQNEAQ (reference sequence). With 2 bases removed from V and 4 bases from J, the gap between germline ends came to 12 bases. As DNA, the CDR3 is TGTGCCAGCAGCTTATCAGAGGACCATTACAATGAGCAGTTCTTC. It codes for CASSLSEDHYNEQFF.

The J gene is TRBJ2-3, the V gene TRBV28, with 8 bases that match TRBD2. Germline CDR1 is MDHEN and CDR2 is SYDVKM. CDR3 length: 18 residues. The ends lost 1 base at V and 4 bases at J; junction bases unmatched: 13. The CDR3 here is CASSLLREASGWADTQYF. In DNA, the CDR3 is TGTGCCAGCAGTTTATTGAGGGAGGCTAGCGGGTGGGCAGATACGCAGTATTTT.

This chain uses TRBV4-1 with TRBJ1-2; no reliable D call. CDR1 is MGHRA and CDR2 is YSYEKL in the germline V gene. This CDR3 spans 14 amino acids. V lost 3 bases and J lost 5, with 13 bases in between. This CDR3 reads CASSHPSIPYGYTF. The CDR3 nucleotides read TGCGCCAGCAGCCACCCGTCCATCCCATATGGCTACACCTTC.

V usage is TRBV29-1 and J usage is TRBJ2-1, with TRBD2 matching over 8 bases. Germline lookup yields CDR1 SQVTM and CDR2 ANQGSEA. The CDR3 consists of 17 residues. The V segment lost 1 base and the J segment 5 bases; nucleotides outside the gene matches: 13. CDR3 region: CSVEGSSPGGPNNEQFF. The CDR3 coding sequence is TGCAGCGTTGAAGGATCTTCGCCGGGGGGGCCTAACAATGAGCAGTTCTTC.

The chain is built from TRBV7-8 and TRBJ2-7; D perhaps matches TRBD1 (6 bases). CDR3 size: 14 residues. Trimming took off 3 bases at V and 3 bases at J, with 12 bases between the two ends. Germline lookup yields CDR1 SGHVS and CDR2 FQNEAQ. The CDR3 DNA sequence: TGTGCCAGCAGCTTGGGCAGGGGTGGCTACGAGCAGTACGTC. Translating gives CASSLGRGGYEQYV.